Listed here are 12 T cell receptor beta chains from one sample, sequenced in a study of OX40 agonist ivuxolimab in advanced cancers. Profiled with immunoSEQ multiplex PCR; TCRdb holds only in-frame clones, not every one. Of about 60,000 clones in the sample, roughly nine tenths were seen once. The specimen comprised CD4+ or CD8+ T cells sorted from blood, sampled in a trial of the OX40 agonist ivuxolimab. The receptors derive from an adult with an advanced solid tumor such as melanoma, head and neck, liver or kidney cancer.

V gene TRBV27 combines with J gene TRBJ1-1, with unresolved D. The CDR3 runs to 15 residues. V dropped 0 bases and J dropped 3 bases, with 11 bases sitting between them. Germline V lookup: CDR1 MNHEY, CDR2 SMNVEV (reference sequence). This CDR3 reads CASSLSSIRDTEAFF. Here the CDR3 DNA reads TGTGCCAGCAGTTTATCCTCCATTCGGGACACTGAAGCTTTCTTT.

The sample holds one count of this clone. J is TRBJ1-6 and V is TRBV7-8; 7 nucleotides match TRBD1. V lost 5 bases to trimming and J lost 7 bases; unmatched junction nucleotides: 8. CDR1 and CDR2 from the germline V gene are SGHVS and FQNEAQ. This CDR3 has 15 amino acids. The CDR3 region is CASSPSGQRNSPLHF. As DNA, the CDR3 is TGTGCCAGCAGCCCGTCGGGACAGAGAAATTCACCCCTCCACTTT.

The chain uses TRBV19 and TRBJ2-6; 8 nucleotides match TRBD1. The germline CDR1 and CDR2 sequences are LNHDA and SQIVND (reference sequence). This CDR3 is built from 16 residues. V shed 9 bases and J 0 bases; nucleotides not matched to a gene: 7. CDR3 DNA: TGTGCCAGCTGGGACAGGACCTACTCTGGGGCCAACGTCCTGACTTTC. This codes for CASWDRTYSGANVLTF.

The CDR3 nucleotides are TGTGCCAGCAGCGTCAACGCCTATGGCTACACCTTC. The encoded protein is CASSVNAYGYTF. V gene TRBV28 combines with J gene TRBJ1-2; no reliable D call. This CDR3 is 12 amino acids long. V shed 6 bases and J shed 4 bases, with 9 bases lying between them. Germline V gene lookup returns CDR1 MDHEN and CDR2 SYDVKM.

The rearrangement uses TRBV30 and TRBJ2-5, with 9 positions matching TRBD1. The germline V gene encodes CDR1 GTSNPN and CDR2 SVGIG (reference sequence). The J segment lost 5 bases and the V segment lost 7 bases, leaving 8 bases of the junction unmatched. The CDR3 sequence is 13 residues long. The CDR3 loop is CAFSRTGVETQYF. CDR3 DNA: TGTGCCTTCTCGCGGACAGGGGTTGAGACCCAGTACTTC.

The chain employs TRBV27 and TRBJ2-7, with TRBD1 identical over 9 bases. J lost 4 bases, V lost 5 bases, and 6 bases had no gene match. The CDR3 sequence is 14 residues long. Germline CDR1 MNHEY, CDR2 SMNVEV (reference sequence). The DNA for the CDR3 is TGTGCCAGCAGTAGGACAGGGGTTCTATACGAGCAGTACTTC. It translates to CASSRTGVLYEQYF.

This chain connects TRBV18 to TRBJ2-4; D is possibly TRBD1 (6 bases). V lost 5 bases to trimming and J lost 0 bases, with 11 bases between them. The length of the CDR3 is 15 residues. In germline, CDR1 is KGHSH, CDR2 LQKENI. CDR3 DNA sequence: TGTGCCAGCTCAACGGACAGATTAGCCAAAAACATTCAGTACTTC. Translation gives CASSTDRLAKNIQYF. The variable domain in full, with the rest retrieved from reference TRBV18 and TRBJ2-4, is NAGVMQNPRHLVRRRGQEARLRCSPMKGHSHVYWYRQLPEEGLKFMVYLQKENIIDESGMPKERFSAEFPKEGPSILRIQQVVRGDSAAYFCASSTDRLAKNIQYFGAGTRLSVL.

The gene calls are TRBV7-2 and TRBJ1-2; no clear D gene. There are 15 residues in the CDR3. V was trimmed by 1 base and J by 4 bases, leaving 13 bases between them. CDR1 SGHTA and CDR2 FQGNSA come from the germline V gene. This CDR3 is CASSLVVGQSYGYTF. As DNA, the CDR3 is TGTGCCAGCAGCTTAGTGGTCGGTCAGTCCTATGGCTACACCTTC.

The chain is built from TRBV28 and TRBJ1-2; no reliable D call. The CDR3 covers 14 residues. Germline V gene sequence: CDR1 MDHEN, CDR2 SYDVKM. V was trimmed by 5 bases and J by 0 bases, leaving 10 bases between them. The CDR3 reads CASSPPEPNYGYTF. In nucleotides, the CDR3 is TGTGCCAGCAGTCCCCCTGAGCCTAACTATGGCTACACCTTC.

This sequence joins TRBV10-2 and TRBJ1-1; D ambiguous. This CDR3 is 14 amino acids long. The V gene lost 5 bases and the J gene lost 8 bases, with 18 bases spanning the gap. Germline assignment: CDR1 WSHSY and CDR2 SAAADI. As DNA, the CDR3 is TGCGCCAGCAGTCCGGGCCTATCCCAAGGCGAAGCTTTCTTT. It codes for CASSPGLSQGEAFF.

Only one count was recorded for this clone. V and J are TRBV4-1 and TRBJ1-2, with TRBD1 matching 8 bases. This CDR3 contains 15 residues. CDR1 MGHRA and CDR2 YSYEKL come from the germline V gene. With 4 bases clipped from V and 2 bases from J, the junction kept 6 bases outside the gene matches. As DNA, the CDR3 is TGCGCCAGCAGCCCGCGGACAGGGCTGAACTATGGCTACACCTTC. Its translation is CASSPRTGLNYGYTF.

In DNA, the CDR3 is TGTGCCTGGAGTGTACGGGAAGGTGGAGGCTACACCTTC. This encodes CAWSVREGGGYTF. The chain recombines TRBV30 with TRBJ1-2; D remains ambiguous. CDR3 length: 13 amino acids. V was pared by 0 bases and J by 8 bases, with 13 bases between. Germline-derived CDR1 and CDR2 are GTSNPN and SVGIG (reference sequence). Variable domain in full (rest from reference TRBV30 and TRBJ1-2): SQTIHQWPATLVQPVGSPLSLECTVEGTSNPNLYWYRQAAGRGLQLLFYSVGIGQISSEVPQNLSASRPQDRQFILSSKKLLLSDSGFYLCAWSVREGGGYTFGSGTRLTVV.